This is a list of T cell receptor beta chains from one sample in a study of blood T cells in healthy people across ages. TCRdb re-derived calls from the 5' RACE reads in MiXCR, one entry per CDR3 protein. The sample holds under 1,100,000 distinct CDR3 sequences; about 23% are singletons and the top ten take approximately 0.7%. This same sample was also part of a study on T cells of mothers and their children.

Sequencing used blood. Every receptor here comes from a girl aged 2 to 10 in good health. The CDR3 runs from the conserved cysteine through the conserved F or W. D genes are given only for firm matches. Size is omitted from some rows. Given values are once, few, many or a class for expanded clones.

DNA | CDR3 | V | length | size | J | D
TGTGCCAGCAGCCAGGTGGGCCAGGACCCTGTTACAAACACGCAGTATTTT | CASSQVGQDPVTNTQYF | TRBV4-2 | 17 | - | TRBJ2-3 | -
TGTGCCAGCATGGGTAGTACATACGAGCAGTACTTC | CASMGSTYEQYF | TRBV2 | 12 | - | TRBJ2-7 | -
TGCAGCGTCAAACAGGTGAACACTGAAGCTTTCTTT | CSVKQVNTEAFF | TRBV29-1 | 12 | - | TRBJ1-1 | -
TGTGCCAGCAGCAACCGGTCGAGCGGGGGGCACAATGAGCAGCTCTTC | CASSNRSSGGHNEQLF | TRBV7-3 | 16 | - | TRBJ2-5 | TRBD2
TGTGCCAGCAGTTACCTACAGGGGACCCCTTATGGCTACACCTTC | CASSYLQGTPYGYTF | TRBV6-5 | 15 | many | TRBJ1-2 | TRBD1
TGCAGTGCTAAACTCCTGGGACAGGGGGGCGAGCAGTACTTC | CSAKLLGQGGEQYF | TRBV20-1 | 14 | few | TRBJ2-7 | TRBD1
TGTGCCAGCAGTAAGCGGACAATCCCCACAGATACGCAGTATTTT | CASSKRTIPTDTQYF | TRBV6-1 | 15 | - | TRBJ2-3 | -
TGCAGCGTCCTAGAGACCCAGTACTTC | CSVLETQYF | TRBV29-1 | 9 | - | TRBJ2-5 | -
TGTGCCACCCCGGTCAGCGGATACAATGAGCAGTTCTTC | CATPVSGYNEQFF | TRBV7-9 | 13 | few | TRBJ2-1 | -
TGTGCCAGCAGCTTAACGAACACTGAAGCTTTCTTT | CASSLTNTEAFF | TRBV7-2 | 12 | many | TRBJ1-1 | -
TGTGCCAGCAGCAACCCCTTCTCCCAGGGGACCTACGAGCAGTACTTC | CASSNPFSQGTYEQYF | TRBV21-1 | 16 | few | TRBJ2-7 | -
TGCGCCAGCAGCAGAAGACAGGGAGGGACTGAAGCTTTCTTT | CASSRRQGGTEAFF | TRBV5-1 | 14 | few | TRBJ1-1 | TRBD1
TGTGCCAGTAGTACTCACCGGGACAGGGGGGCCGACAATGAGCAGTTCTTC | CASSTHRDRGADNEQFF | TRBV19 | 17 | - | TRBJ2-1 | TRBD1
TGTGCCAGCAGCTTCGTTGCCGGCCGGGCGGGGGGCCAAGAGACCCAGTACTTC | CASSFVAGRAGGQETQYF | TRBV7-2 | 18 | - | TRBJ2-5 | TRBD2
TGTGCCACCAGGGACCGGGTTAATTCACCCCTCCACTTT | CATRDRVNSPLHF | TRBV15 | 13 | few | TRBJ1-6 | -
TGCAGCGTAACCACGCTGTCCTACAATGAGCAGTTCTTC | CSVTTLSYNEQFF | TRBV29-1 | 13 | - | TRBJ2-1 | -
TGTGCCAGCAGTCCAATTTCCATGAACACCGAAGCTTTCTTT | CASSPISMNTEAFF | TRBV12-3/TRBV12-4 | 14 | few | TRBJ1-1 | -
TGTGCTAGTGCTCCTCAGACAGGGTCTAGCACAGATACGCAGTATTTT | CASAPQTGSSTDTQYF | TRBV12-5 | 16 | few | TRBJ2-3 | TRBD1
TGTGCCAGCATACTAGCGGGGGCCCTCTACGAGCAGTACTTC | CASILAGALYEQYF | TRBV3-1 | 14 | - | TRBJ2-7 | TRBD2
TGTGCCAGCAGCTTGTTCTTCAGGGGTGAAGCTTTCTTT | CASSLFFRGEAFF | TRBV7-2 | 13 | - | TRBJ1-1 | -
TGTGCCAGCAGCTTAATAAGCGGGGGGCCAGAACTAGATACGCAGTATTTT | CASSLISGGPELDTQYF | TRBV7-2 | 17 | - | TRBJ2-3 | TRBD2
TGTGCCAGCGGGGAGTCAGCGGGCGCTCAAGAGACCCAGTACTTC | CASGESAGAQETQYF | TRBV28 | 15 | few | TRBJ2-5 | -
TGTGCCAGCAGCCCGACAGGGTTTTTTGCCTACGAGCAGTACTTC | CASSPTGFFAYEQYF | TRBV7-6 | 15 | few | TRBJ2-7 | TRBD1
TGCGCCAGCAGCTTACAGGGCCCGGGTGGCTACACCTTC | CASSLQGPGGYTF | TRBV5-1 | 13 | few | TRBJ1-2 | -
TGCAGCGTTGAAGATCAGGGATTGGGGGGCCTTAATAGCCGATACTATGGCTACACCTTC | CSVEDQGLGGLNSRYYGYTF | TRBV29-1 | 20 | - | TRBJ1-2 | -
TGCAGCGTTGAAGTCTCCGGGACTAGCGGGGCCGGGGAGCTGTTTTTT | CSVEVSGTSGAGELFF | TRBV29-1 | 16 | few | TRBJ2-2 | TRBD2
TGTGCCGGCAGCTTAAAGTACCCGGAGCTGTTTTTT | CAGSLKYPELFF | TRBV7-6 | 12 | - | TRBJ2-2 | -
TGTGCCAGCAGCGGCCTCCAGGACCGAGAAAAACTGTTTTTT | CASSGLQDREKLFF | TRBV13 | 14 | few | TRBJ1-4 | -
TGCAGCGTTGTCGGTGGGCTTCCGAACACTGAAGCTTTCTTT | CSVVGGLPNTEAFF | TRBV29-1 | 14 | - | TRBJ1-1 | -
TGCGCCAGCAGCCAAGGGTGCACCATGGAGCAGTACTTC | CASSQGCTMEQYF | TRBV4-1 | 13 | - | TRBJ2-7 | -
TGTGCCAGCAGCGCCGGGACTTATGAGACCCAGTACTTC | CASSAGTYETQYF | TRBV7-2 | 13 | - | TRBJ2-5 | -
TGTGCCAGCGGCCAAGAGACCCAGTACTTC | CASGQETQYF | TRBV7-9 | 10 | many | TRBJ2-5 | -
TGTGCCAGCAGCCAAGATCCGGGACCCCCCCCGACTAACTATGGCTACACCTTC | CASSQDPGPPPTNYGYTF | TRBV4-2 | 18 | - | TRBJ1-2 | -
TGTGCCAGCAGCTTAAGGGACGCGGGCACCGGGGAGCTGTTTTTT | CASSLRDAGTGELFF | TRBV7-3 | 15 | - | TRBJ2-2 | -
TGCGCCAGCAGCCAGGACCCGGTTTCCCTCAGCAGCGAGCAGTACTTC | CASSQDPVSLSSEQYF | TRBV4-1 | 16 | few | TRBJ2-7 | -
TGTGCCAGCGTCCGTGGGACTAGCTCCTACAATGAGCAGTTCTTC | CASVRGTSSYNEQFF | TRBV2 | 15 | - | TRBJ2-1 | TRBD2
TGTGCCAGCAGCCCAGGACCTACGACCATCAATGAGCAGTTCTTC | CASSPGPTTINEQFF | TRBV7-3 | 15 | - | TRBJ2-1 | -
TGTGCCACCAGTTCCGTTTCGAAAGGCGAGCAGTACTTC | CATSSVSKGEQYF | TRBV24-1 | 13 | - | TRBJ2-7 | -
TGTGCCAGCAGCTCCCATATTGGCCCGGTGGGCAATCAGCCCCAGCATTTT | CASSSHIGPVGNQPQHF | TRBV7-9 | 17 | - | TRBJ1-5 | -
TGCGCCAGCAGCCCCGCAGGGGAGTGGACCGGGGAGCTGTTTTTT | CASSPAGEWTGELFF | TRBV5-1 | 15 | - | TRBJ2-2 | -
TGTGCCAGCACCCACCGGAGGGATTCCGGAGGCTACACCTTC | CASTHRRDSGGYTF | TRBV6-5 | 14 | few | TRBJ1-2 | -
TGTGCCAGCAGCTTACCGGCCGTAACGAATGAGCAGTTCTTC | CASSLPAVTNEQFF | TRBV7-9 | 14 | - | TRBJ2-1 | -
TGTGCCAGCAGCCCCCAAGCGGGGGCTGAGCAGTTCTTC | CASSPQAGAEQFF | TRBV7-3 | 13 | many | TRBJ2-1 | TRBD2
TGCGCCAGCAGCCATTTCGAAGAGACCCAGTACTTC | CASSHFEETQYF | TRBV4-1 | 12 | few | TRBJ2-5 | -
TGTGCCAGCAGCCTAAACGCAGTGAACACTGAAGCTCTCTTT | CASSLNAVNTEALF | TRBV7-3 | 14 | - | TRBJ1-1 | -
TGTGCCAGCAGTGGGGGAGGTGAGCAGTTCTTC | CASSGGGEQFF | TRBV25-1 | 11 | many | TRBJ2-1 | -
TGCAGTGCTAGCGGGCGGGAGCTAGGCACAGATACGCAGTATTTT | CSASGRELGTDTQYF | TRBV20-1 | 15 | - | TRBJ2-3 | TRBD2
TGCGCCAGCAACCTACAAGGGGCAGACACTGAAGCTTTCTTT | CASNLQGADTEAFF | TRBV5-1 | 14 | few | TRBJ1-1 | -
TGCGCCAGCAGCCAAGGACAGCAAGGGGGCGAAACCAAAAACATTCAGTACTTC | CASSQGQQGGETKNIQYF | TRBV4-1 | 18 | - | TRBJ2-4 | TRBD1
TGTGCCAGCAGCCCAACCGTCCCGGGACAGCTAAATCAGCCCCAGCATTTT | CASSPTVPGQLNQPQHF | TRBV12-3/TRBV12-4 | 17 | - | TRBJ1-5 | TRBD1
TGTGCCAGCAGTTTATCTCTCTTCGGGGGGTGGTACTTC | CASSLSLFGGWYF | TRBV27 | 13 | few | TRBJ2-1 | TRBD2
TGTGCCAGCAGCAAAATAGACAAAAGCGATAGCTACGAGCAGTACTTC | CASSKIDKSDSYEQYF | TRBV21-1 | 16 | few | TRBJ2-7 | -
TGTGCCAGCAGCGCGGGGGCGGTTGGCGAGCAGTACTTC | CASSAGAVGEQYF | TRBV7-2 | 13 | - | TRBJ2-7 | -
TGTGCCAGCAGCTTGGAACTAGCGGCTGAATTGGGTGAGCAGTTCTTC | CASSLELAAELGEQFF | TRBV11-1 | 16 | - | TRBJ2-1 | TRBD2
TGCAGCGTTGTTAAGACAGGGGGAATTTACACCTTC | CSVVKTGGIYTF | TRBV29-1 | 12 | few | TRBJ1-2 | TRBD1